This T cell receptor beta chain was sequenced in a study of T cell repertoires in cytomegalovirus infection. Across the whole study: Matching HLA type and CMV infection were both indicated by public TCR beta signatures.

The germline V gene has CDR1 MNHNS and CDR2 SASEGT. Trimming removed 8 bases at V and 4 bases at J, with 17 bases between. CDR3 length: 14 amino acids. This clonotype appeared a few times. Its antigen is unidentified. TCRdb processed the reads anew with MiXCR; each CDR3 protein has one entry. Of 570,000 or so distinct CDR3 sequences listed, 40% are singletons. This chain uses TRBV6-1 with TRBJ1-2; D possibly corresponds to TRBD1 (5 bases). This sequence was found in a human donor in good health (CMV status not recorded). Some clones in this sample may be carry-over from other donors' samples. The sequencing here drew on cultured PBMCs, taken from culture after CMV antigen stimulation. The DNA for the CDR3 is TGTGCCAGCTTTGAGTGGGGCTCTATCTATGGCTACACCTTC. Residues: CASFEWGSIYGYTF.